This T cell receptor beta chain was profiled in a study of CD8 T cells in ankylosing spondylitis. Points from the study as a whole: Reports of some motif variants in reactive arthritis synovial fluid and blood predate this one. Ankylosing spondylitis blood appeared to be characterized by a TCR beta motif of 8 or 9 highly homologous variants. CD8+ cells made up the disease-linked clones, which were relatively rare in peripheral blood. Significant enrichment of disease-linked clones was reported in matched ankylosing spondylitis synovial fluid.

By quantitative 5'-RACE with molecular barcodes, the TCR beta libraries were made. MiXCR, run by TCRdb on the 5' RACE reads, gives a single entry per CDR3 protein. The sample shows approximately 400,000 distinct CDR3 sequences, more than 25% of them seen only once. The CDR3 sequence is 16 residues long. Germline assignment: CDR1 DFQATT and CDR2 SNEGSKA (reference sequence). Trimming stripped 4 bases from V and 5 bases from J, with 22 bases between. A remark on this clonotype: The antigen is not known.

The V and J genes are TRBV20-1 and TRBJ2-3; D is uncertain. The receptor was isolated from a male donor with ankylosing spondylitis. Sequencing used blood, either unsorted or a sorted T cell fraction (not recorded which). The CDR3 spells CSAIPRVSPLGDTQYF. The CDR3 DNA reads as TGCAGTGCTATACCTCGGGTTAGCCCCTTGGGAGATACGCAGTATTTT.